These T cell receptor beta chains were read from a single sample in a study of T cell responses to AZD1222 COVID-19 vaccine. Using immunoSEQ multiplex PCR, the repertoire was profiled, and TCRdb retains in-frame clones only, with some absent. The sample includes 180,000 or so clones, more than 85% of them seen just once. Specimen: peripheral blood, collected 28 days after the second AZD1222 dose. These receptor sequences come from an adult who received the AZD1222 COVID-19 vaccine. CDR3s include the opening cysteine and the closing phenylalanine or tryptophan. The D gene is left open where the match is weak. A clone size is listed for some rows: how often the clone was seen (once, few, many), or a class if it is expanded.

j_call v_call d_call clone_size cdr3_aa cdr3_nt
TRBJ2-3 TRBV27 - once CASSLMNRETDTQYF TGTGCCAGCAGTTTAATGAACAGGGAGACAGATACGCAGTATTTT
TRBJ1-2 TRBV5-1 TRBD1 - CASRFDPGQGAGGYTF TGCGCCAGCAGATTCGACCCCGGACAGGGGGCGGGTGGCTACACCTTC
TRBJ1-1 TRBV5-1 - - CASSWASPNTEAFF TGCGCCAGCAGCTGGGCGTCCCCGAACACTGAAGCTTTCTTT
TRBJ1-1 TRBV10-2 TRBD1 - CASTPLRTGDTEAFF TGCGCCAGCACCCCCTTGAGGACAGGGGACACTGAAGCTTTCTTT
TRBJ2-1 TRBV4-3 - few CASSDWRAGEQFF TGCGCCAGCAGCGATTGGCGGGCCGGTGAGCAGTTCTTC
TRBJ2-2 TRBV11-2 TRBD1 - CASTLQGALGGELFF TGTGCCAGCACCCTACAGGGGGCCCTGGGCGGGGAGCTGTTTTTT
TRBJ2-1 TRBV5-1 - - CASSLDLARYNEQFF TGCGCCAGCAGCTTGGATTTGGCTCGTTACAATGAGCAGTTCTTC
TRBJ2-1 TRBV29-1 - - CSVLPWGRRTASYNEQFF TGCAGCGTTCTCCCTTGGGGACGTAGAACAGCCTCCTACAATGAGCAGTTCTTC
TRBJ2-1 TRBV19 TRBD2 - CASNGLAGDNEQFF TGTGCCAGTAATGGACTAGCGGGGGACAATGAGCAGTTCTTC
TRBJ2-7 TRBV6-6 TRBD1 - CASSYAGTGGYEQYF TGTGCCAGCAGTTACGCCGGGACAGGGGGGTACGAGCAGTACTTC
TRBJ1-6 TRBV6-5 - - CASSYRQGGSPLHF TGTGCCAGCAGTTATCGGCAGGGAGGCTCACCCCTCCACTTT
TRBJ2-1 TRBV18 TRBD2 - CASSPPSLAVYNEQFF TGTGCCAGCTCACCACCGAGTCTAGCGGTATACAATGAGCAGTTCTTC
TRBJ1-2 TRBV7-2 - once CASSLVGGYYGYTF TGTGCCAGCAGCTTAGTTGGGGGCTACTATGGCTACACCTTC
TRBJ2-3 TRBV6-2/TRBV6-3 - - CASSYQITNTDTQYF TGTGCCAGCAGTTACCAAATCACTAACACAGATACGCAGTATTTT
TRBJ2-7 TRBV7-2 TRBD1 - CASSSLQGAAYEQYF TGTGCCAGCAGCTCATTACAGGGGGCGGCCTACGAGCAGTACTTC
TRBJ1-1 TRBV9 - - CASSVEHDGEAFF TGTGCCAGCAGCGTAGAGCACGACGGTGAAGCTTTCTTT
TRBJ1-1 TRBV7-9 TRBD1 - CASSRGQGRNTEAFF TGTGCCAGCAGCCGAGGACAGGGGCGGAACACTGAAGCTTTCTTT
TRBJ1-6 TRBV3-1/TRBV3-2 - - CASSQDVPSGSRFNSPLHF TGTGCCAGCAGCCAAGACGTTCCATCGGGGAGCCGTTTTAATTCACCCCTCCACTTT
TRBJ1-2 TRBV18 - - CASSTVPPGRVEGYTF TGTGCCAGCTCGACCGTTCCGCCCGGCAGGGTCGAGGGCTACACCTTC
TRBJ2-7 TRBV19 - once CASSMVPTPFYEQYF TGTGCCAGTAGTATGGTCCCGACACCCTTCTACGAGCAGTACTTC
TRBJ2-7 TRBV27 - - CASSLGQGGYEQYF TGTGCCAGCAGTCTAGGACAGGGAGGGTACGAGCAGTACTTC
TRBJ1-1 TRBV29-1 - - CSVEDLGRTTEAFF TGCAGCGTTGAAGATCTTGGGCGAACAACTGAAGCTTTCTTT
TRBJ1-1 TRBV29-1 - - CSVERGRLITEAFF TGCAGCGTTGAACGGGGGCGCCTTATCACTGAAGCTTTCTTT
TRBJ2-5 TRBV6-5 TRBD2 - CASSYLGLARETQYF TGTGCCAGCAGTTACTTGGGACTAGCGCGAGAGACCCAGTACTTC
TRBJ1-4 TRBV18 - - CASSRDANEKLFF TGTGCCAGCTCACGGGACGCGAATGAAAAACTGTTTTTT
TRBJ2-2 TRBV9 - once CASSRATTGELFF TGTGCCAGCAGCCGGGCCACCACCGGGGAGCTGTTTTTT
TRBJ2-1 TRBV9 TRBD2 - CASSPGRGTYNEQFF TGTGCCAGCAGTCCTGGGAGGGGTACCTACAATGAGCAGTTCTTC
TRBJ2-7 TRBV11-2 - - CASSLGVASSYEQYF TGTGCCAGCAGCTTAGGGGTCGCCAGCTCCTACGAGCAGTACTTC
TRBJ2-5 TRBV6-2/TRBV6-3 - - CASSPNGETQYF TGTGCCAGCAGTCCCAATGGGGAGACCCAGTACTTC
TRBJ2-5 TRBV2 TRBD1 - CASRTGTGRQETQYF TGTGCCAGCAGGACCGGGACAGGGCGCCAAGAGACCCAGTACTTC
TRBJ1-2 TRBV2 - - CASRGPTRYGYTF TGTGCCAGCAGGGGACCGACGCGTTATGGCTACACCTTC
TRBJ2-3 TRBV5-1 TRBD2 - CASSRTRLAGTSTDTQYF TGCGCCAGCAGCCGGACCCGACTAGCGGGGACTAGCACAGATACGCAGTATTTT
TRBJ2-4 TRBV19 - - CASSILGVRASPNIQYF TGTGCCAGTAGTATACTAGGGGTACGGGCGTCCCCAAACATTCAGTACTTC
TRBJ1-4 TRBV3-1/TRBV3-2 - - CASSPMMGGGPREKLFF TGTGCCAGCAGCCCGATGATGGGAGGGGGACCACGGGAAAAACTGTTTTTT
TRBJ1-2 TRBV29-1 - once CSVFGQPNYGYTF TGCAGCGTTTTCGGACAGCCTAACTATGGCTACACCTTC
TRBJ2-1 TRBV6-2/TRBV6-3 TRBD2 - CASSSRGRAYNEQFF TGTGCCAGCAGTTCACGCGGGAGGGCCTACAATGAGCAGTTCTTC